These 7 T cell receptor beta chains were sequenced from one sample in a study of T cell responses to AZD1222 COVID-19 vaccine. Sequenced by immunoSEQ multiplex PCR; TCRdb stores in-frame clones only, minus some. The repertoire has about 140,000 clones, approximately 95% of them found once; the top ten carry less than 1%. The material sequenced was peripheral blood, taken on day 0 of MenACWY control vaccination. The receptors were gathered from an adult in good health.

This chain connects TRBV7-9 to TRBJ2-2; D call uncertain. The CDR3 totals 13 residues. CDR1 and CDR2 from the germline V gene are SEHNR and FQNEAQ (reference sequence). V lost 5 bases, J lost 1 base, and 5 bases lay in between. CDR3 sequence (DNA): TGTGCCAGCAGCCCGCAGAACACCGGGGAGCTGTTTTTT. Translation gives CASSPQNTGELFF.

In this sample, this clone turned up once. V and J are TRBV5-1 and TRBJ2-1; D is possibly TRBD2 (6 bases). The CDR3 sequence is 11 residues long. CDR1 and CDR2 from the germline V gene are SGHRS and YFSETQ. The V gene lost 4 bases and the J gene lost 10 bases, with 9 bases spanning the gap. The CDR3 loop reads CASSRGWEQFF. DNA of the CDR3: TGCGCCAGCAGCCGGGGGTGGGAGCAGTTCTTC.

The chain is built from TRBV19 and TRBJ2-1, with 8 nucleotides matching TRBD2. The CDR3 covers 17 residues. V was clipped by 3 bases and J by 1 base; unmatched bases: 8. Germline V gene sequence: CDR1 LNHDA, CDR2 SQIVND (reference sequence). The CDR3 DNA sequence: TGTGCCAGTAGTATGGAGCGGGAGTCACATTCCTACAATGAGCAGTTCTTC. Its protein product is CASSMERESHSYNEQFF.

Worth noting for this clone: Other DNA sequences in this specimen translate into the identical CDR3. This chain connects TRBV19 to TRBJ1-2; D unclear. Per germline, CDR1 LNHDA and CDR2 SQIVND (reference sequence). CDR3 length: 13 amino acids. The ends were cut back, 1 base at V and 2 bases at J, with 5 bases in the middle. In nucleotides, the CDR3 is TGTGCCAGTAGTATAGGAGGGAACTATGGCTACACCTTC. Amino acids: CASSIGGNYGYTF.

The rearrangement links TRBV7-9 to TRBJ2-1, with 10 bases aligning to TRBD2. Germline CDR1 is SEHNR and CDR2 is FQNEAQ (reference sequence). V trimming: 4 bases; J trimming: 4 bases; junction bases outside the gene matches: 7. The CDR3 is 16 residues long. CDR3 in DNA: TGTGCCAGCAGCTCTACCGGGACTAGCGCTTACAATGAGCAGTTCTTC. This sequence encodes CASSSTGTSAYNEQFF. Full variable domain (missing parts from reference TRBV7-9 and TRBJ2-1): DTGVSQNPRHKITKRGQNVTFRCDPISEHNRLYWYRQTLGQGPEFLTYFQNEAQLEKSRLLSDRFSAERPKGSFSTLEIQRTEQGDSAMYLCASSSTGTSAYNEQFFGPGTRLTVL.

The V call is TRBV11-1, the J call TRBJ1-4; D gene unclear. Germline values: CDR1 SGHAT, CDR2 FQDESV (reference sequence). The CDR3 covers 16 residues. Between the trimmed V and J ends, which lost 2 bases and 0 bases, there was a span of 10 bases. The CDR3 is CASSLPRHPTNEKLFF. The CDR3 DNA sequence: TGTGCCAGCAGCTTACCTCGACACCCAACTAATGAAAAACTGTTTTTT.

The rearrangement uses TRBV19 and TRBJ2-3, with a possible D match to TRBD1 (9 bases). CDR3 length: 20 amino acids. Trimming cost V 4 bases and J 4 bases, with 30 bases left between them. Per germline, CDR1 LNHDA and CDR2 SQIVND (reference sequence). CDR3 sequence (DNA): TGTGCCAGTAGTACCGGGACAGGGAGGCTAGCGGGTAAATTAGCAGATACGCAGTATTTT. Encoded protein: CASSTGTGRLAGKLADTQYF.